These 23 T cell receptor beta chains originate from one sample sequenced in a study of blood T cell repertoires in COVID-19. The assay was immunoSEQ multiplex PCR, and TCRdb's table has in-frame clones only and misses some. The sample records 300,000 to 350,000 clones, around 90% being singletons. Material: peripheral blood. Receptors originate from a woman aged 25 to 39 with COVID-19, enrolled during active disease.

The rearrangement uses TRBV15 and TRBJ1-3; perhaps TRBD1 as D (5 bases). V was pared by 0 bases and J by 2 bases, with 14 bases between. The CDR3 is made up of 17 amino acids. The germline gives CDR1 LNHNV, CDR2 YYDKDF (reference sequence). The CDR3 here is CATSREVRGTAGNTIYF. CDR3 coding DNA: TGTGCCACCAGCAGAGAGGTACGGGGGACGGCTGGAAACACCATATATTTT.

This chain connects TRBV9 to TRBJ1-6, with D unresolved. The CDR3 has 15 amino acids. From germline, CDR1 is SGDLS and CDR2 YYNGEE. Trimming shortened V by 0 bases and J by 9 bases, and 13 bases separated the two germline ends. The CDR3 nucleotides read TGTGCCAGCAGCGTAGGAACCCCCCGAGGTTCACCCCTCCACTTT. It translates to CASSVGTPRGSPLHF.

The V gene is TRBV27, the J gene TRBJ1-1, with 7 bases matching TRBD1. This CDR3 comprises 13 residues. CDR1 and CDR2 from the germline V gene are MNHEY and SMNVEV (reference sequence). After removal of 8 bases from V and 2 bases from J, the junction contained 5 bases not matched to a gene. The CDR3 loop reads CASGYRGNTEAFF. The CDR3 region has the DNA TGTGCCAGCGGGTACAGGGGAAACACTGAAGCTTTCTTT.

This chain links TRBV4-1 with TRBJ2-1; 7 bases are a match to TRBD1. V lost 4 bases to trimming and J lost 6 bases; unmatched junction nucleotides: 12. CDR1 MGHRA and CDR2 YSYEKL come from the germline V gene. CDR3 length: 16 residues. For the CDR3, the DNA is TGCGCCAGCAGCCCGGACAGGTCCGGAGCCGGCAATGAGCAGTTCTTC. It yields the protein CASSPDRSGAGNEQFF.

This chain joins TRBV6-5 and TRBJ1-1, with 7 bases fitting TRBD1. With V trimmed by 7 bases and J by 1 base, 9 bases remained unmatched. The CDR3 contains 15 residues. Germline lookup yields CDR1 MNHEY and CDR2 SVGAGI. As DNA, the CDR3 is TGTGCCAGCAACGACTACAGGGGAAAGAACACTGAAGCTTTCTTT. Its translation: CASNDYRGKNTEAFF.

The rearrangement joins TRBV30 to TRBJ1-1; 7 bases map to TRBD1. The CDR3 extends over 13 amino acids. CDR1 and CDR2 (germline): GTSNPN, SVGIG (reference sequence). The V segment lost 4 bases and the J segment 0 bases; nucleotides outside the gene matches: 2. This chain's CDR3 is CAWTGQMNTEAFF. The DNA of the CDR3 is TGTGCCTGGACGGGACAGATGAACACTGAAGCTTTCTTT.

This clone was observed a single time. The chain is built from TRBV28 and TRBJ1-5; 7 bases align to TRBD1. CDR3 size: 16 residues. The germline V gene has CDR1 MDHEN and CDR2 SYDVKM. V was clipped by 5 bases and J by 2 bases; unmatched bases: 9. The CDR3 DNA is TGTGCCAGCAGTGCGCTACTTACAGGGGGCAATCAGCCCCAGCATTTT. Amino acids: CASSALLTGGNQPQHF.

This rearrangement joins TRBV4-3 to TRBJ2-3; D is undetermined. The CDR3 spans 13 residues. V lost 0 bases to trimming and J lost 4 bases, with 5 bases between them. Germline V gene data show CDR1 as LGHNA and CDR2 as YSLEER. CDR3 loop: CASSQDRPDTQYF. The CDR3 nucleotides are TGCGCCAGCAGCCAAGATCGTCCAGATACGCAGTATTTT.

This sequence joins TRBV15 and TRBJ1-1, with 10 bases fitting TRBD1. V dropped 1 base and J dropped 5; count of bases not matched to a gene: 10. The germline gives CDR1 LNHNV, CDR2 YYDKDF (reference sequence). The CDR3 spans 17 residues. The CDR3, as DNA: TGTGCCACCAGCAGAGTTCCGGGACAGGGGTTGTGGACTGAAGCTTTCTTT. Its translation: CATSRVPGQGLWTEAFF.

This clone was seen only once. The J gene is TRBJ2-5, the V gene TRBV5-5; the match to TRBD1 covers 7 bases. Germline V gene sequence: CDR1 SGHKS, CDR2 YYEKEE (reference sequence). The CDR3 runs 15 residues. V shed 4 bases and J 4 bases; nucleotides not matched to a gene: 10. The CDR3 sequence: CASSLSGGLGETQYF. The CDR3 nucleotides are TGTGCCAGCAGCCTTTCAGGGGGTCTGGGAGAGACCCAGTACTTC.

The rearrangement uses TRBV6-2 or TRBV6-3 and TRBJ1-2, with TRBD1 identical over 8 bases. This CDR3 region has 15 residues. Germline CDR1 reads MNHEY; CDR2 reads SVGEGT. The J segment lost 3 bases and the V segment lost 2 bases, leaving 5 bases of the junction unmatched. This chain's CDR3 is CASSYPDRGDYGYTF. The CDR3 nucleotides are TGTGCCAGCAGTTACCCCGACAGGGGTGACTATGGCTACACCTTC.

This rearrangement joins TRBV6-2 or TRBV6-3 to TRBJ2-1, with 8 bases fitting TRBD2. V trimming: 0 bases; J trimming: 0 bases; junction bases outside the gene matches: 7. There are 18 residues in the CDR3. The germline CDR1 and CDR2 sequences are MNHEY and SVGEGT. As DNA, the CDR3 is TGTGCCAGCAGTTACTCGGCCGTAGCGGGGAGCTCCTACAATGAGCAGTTCTTC. This encodes CASSYSAVAGSSYNEQFF.

This chain uses TRBV3-1 (or the pseudogene TRBV3-2) with TRBJ2-5, with D perhaps TRBD2 (5 bases). Germline V gives CDR1 LGHDT, CDR2 YNNKEL (reference sequence). With 0 bases removed from V and 4 bases from J, the gap between germline ends came to 12 bases. CDR3 size: 15 residues. The chain's CDR3 is CASSQEAWAGETQYF. CDR3 nucleotide sequence: TGTGCCAGCAGCCAAGAGGCTTGGGCGGGAGAGACCCAGTACTTC.

The J gene is TRBJ2-5, the V gene TRBV4-1; a possible D gene is TRBD2 (5 bases). The CDR3 totals 13 residues. Between the trimmed V and J ends, which lost 2 bases and 5 bases, there was a span of 9 bases. Germline CDR1 and CDR2: MGHRA and YSYEKL. The DNA of the CDR3 is TGCGCCAGCAGCCAACGGGATTGGGAGACCCAGTACTTC. It specifies CASSQRDWETQYF.

J is TRBJ2-7 and V is TRBV29-1, with D perhaps TRBD1 (5 bases). CDR1 and CDR2 from the germline V gene are SQVTM and ANQGSEA. The CDR3 is made up of 14 amino acids. With 4 bases removed from V and 5 bases from J, the gap between germline ends came to 18 bases. CDR3 amino acids: CSVGGRWQGNEQYF. In DNA form, the CDR3 reads TGCAGCGTTGGGGGAAGGTGGCAGGGCAACGAGCAGTACTTC.

The rearrangement links TRBV18 to TRBJ2-6; TRBD1 agrees at 8 bases. Per germline, CDR1 KGHSH and CDR2 LQKENI. The ends lost 5 bases at V and 2 bases at J; junction bases unmatched: 8. The CDR3 runs 17 residues. The CDR3 nucleotides are TGTGCCAGCTCAACCCCGGCAGGGGGCGCTGGGGCCAACGTCCTGACTTTC. The encoded protein is CASSTPAGGAGANVLTF.

This rearrangement joins TRBV29-1 to TRBJ1-5; unclear D gene. The CDR3 has 15 amino acids. Germline CDR1 SQVTM, CDR2 ANQGSEA. V was pared by 0 bases and J by 4 bases, with 13 bases between. CDR3 residues: CSVEDRGEENQPQHF. For the CDR3, the DNA is TGCAGCGTTGAAGATCGCGGGGAGGAGAATCAGCCCCAGCATTTT.

The chain combines TRBV3-1 (or the pseudogene TRBV3-2) with TRBJ1-1; 7 positions agree with TRBD1. The germline gives CDR1 LGHDT, CDR2 YNNKEL (reference sequence). Losses at the gene ends were 5 bases for V and 5 bases for J; bases not matched to a gene: 8. This CDR3 contains 14 residues. The CDR3 bases are TGTGCCAGCAGCTATATGACAGGGATGACTGAAGCTTTCTTT. Amino acid sequence: CASSYMTGMTEAFF.

The chain is built from TRBV10-3 and TRBJ2-1; TRBD2 agrees at 12 bases. CDR1 is ENHRY and CDR2 is SYGVKD in the germline V gene. Unmatched junction bases numbered 9, after V lost 4 bases and J lost 2 bases. CDR3 length equals 18 residues. The CDR3, as DNA: TGTGCCATCAGTGGGGCTAGCGGGAGGGTAGAAACCTACAATGAGCAGTTCTTC. It translates to CAISGASGRVETYNEQFF.

This chain uses TRBV7-9 with TRBJ1-4, with a weak D call TRBD1 (5 bases). Deletions cut 3 bases from V and 14 bases from J, with 16 bases between. This CDR3 spans 13 amino acids. Germline lookup yields CDR1 SEHNR and CDR2 FQNEAQ (reference sequence). CDR3 sequence: CASSLGGLTALFF. The CDR3 nucleotides read TGTGCCAGCAGCTTGGGGGGTCTCACGGCGCTGTTTTTT.

This clone was seen only once. V and J are TRBV18 and TRBJ2-5; TRBD1 is a possible D gene (7 bases). Germline loops: CDR1 KGHSH, CDR2 LQKENI. The ends were cut back, 3 bases at V and 5 bases at J, with 22 bases in the middle. The CDR3 length is 17 residues. DNA for the CDR3: TGTGCCAGCTCACCGGTAGCGGCAGGGGGTATGAAGGAGACCCAGTACTTC. It encodes CASSPVAAGGMKETQYF.

The chain couples TRBV7-9 to TRBJ2-1, with 10 bases fitting TRBD2. The V and J ends lost 6 bases and 0 bases, in that order; junction bases with no gene match: 2. The CDR3 is made up of 15 amino acids. Germline CDR1 SEHNR, CDR2 FQNEAQ (reference sequence). DNA of the CDR3: TGTGCCAGCAGGGCTAGCGGGAGCTCCTACAATGAGCAGTTCTTC. It codes for CASRASGSSYNEQFF.

A single count supports this clone. The chain joins TRBV7-8 to TRBJ2-1, with D unclear. Between the trimmed V and J ends, which lost 2 bases and 2 bases, there was a span of 10 bases. Germline CDR1 reads SGHVS; CDR2 reads FQNEAQ. The CDR3 consists of 15 residues. The CDR3 loop is CASSLPTAPYNEQFF. DNA of the CDR3: TGTGCCAGCAGCTTACCTACAGCTCCCTACAATGAGCAGTTCTTC.